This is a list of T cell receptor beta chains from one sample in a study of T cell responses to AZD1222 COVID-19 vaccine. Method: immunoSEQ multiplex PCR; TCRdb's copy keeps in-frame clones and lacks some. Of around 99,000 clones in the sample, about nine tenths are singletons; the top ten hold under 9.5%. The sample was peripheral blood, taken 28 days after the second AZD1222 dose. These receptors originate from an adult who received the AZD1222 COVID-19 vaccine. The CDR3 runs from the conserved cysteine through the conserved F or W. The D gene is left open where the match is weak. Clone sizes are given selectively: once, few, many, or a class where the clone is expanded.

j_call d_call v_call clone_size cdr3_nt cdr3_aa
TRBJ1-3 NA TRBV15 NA TGTGCCACCAGCAGAGATCGTGGTGGAAACACCATATATTTT CATSRDRGGNTIYF
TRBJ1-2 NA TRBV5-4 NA TGTGCCAGCAGCCCGAGGACCCTCGCAGGGAATTATGGCTACACCTTC CASSPRTLAGNYGYTF
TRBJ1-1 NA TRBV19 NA TGTGCCAGTAGGTCATGGACTGAAGCTTTCTTT CASRSWTEAFF
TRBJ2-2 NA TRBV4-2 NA TGTGCCAGCAGCCAAGATCAGCGCCGGGAGCTGTTTTTT CASSQDQRRELFF
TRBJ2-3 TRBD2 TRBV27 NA TGTGCCAGCAGCCCGAGGACTAGGATCTCCACAGATACGCAGTATTTT CASSPRTRISTDTQYF
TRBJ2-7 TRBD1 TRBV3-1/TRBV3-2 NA TGTGCCAGCTCAGACCCGGGACAGGGGGCCCACGAGCAGTACTTC CASSDPGQGAHEQYF
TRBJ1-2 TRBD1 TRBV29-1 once TGCAGCGTTGAAGGGACAGGCTGGAACTATGGCTACACCTTC CSVEGTGWNYGYTF
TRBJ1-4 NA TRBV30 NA TGTGCCTGGGGGGCAAAGGGCCAAAAACTGTTTTTT CAWGAKGQKLFF
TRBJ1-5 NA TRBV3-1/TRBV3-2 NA TGTGCCAGCAGCCTCGGGGGGGGAACCCAAGGTCAGCCCCAGCATTTT CASSLGGGTQGQPQHF
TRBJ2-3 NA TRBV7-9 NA TGTGCCAGCAGCTTCGAGCGAACCCCTACAGATACGCAGTATTTT CASSFERTPTDTQYF
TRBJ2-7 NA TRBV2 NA TGTGCCAGCTCCGAAACGTGGAGGTCGACCTACGAGCAGTACTTC CASSETWRSTYEQYF
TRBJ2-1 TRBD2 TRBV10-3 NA TGTGCCATCAGTGACAGTAGCGGGAGGGCCGGGCAGTTCTTC CAISDSSGRAGQFF
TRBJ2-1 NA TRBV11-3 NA TGTGCCAGCAGCTCGCATGGCGCGGGTTCCTACAATGAGCAGTTCTTC CASSSHGAGSYNEQFF
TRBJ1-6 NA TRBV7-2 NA TGTGCCAGCAGCTTACGCCGAGGGTTTAACTCTAATTCACCCCTCCACTTT CASSLRRGFNSNSPLHF